This T cell receptor beta chain was identified during a study of shared clonotypes between healthy human individuals. General study points: When compared with the clonotypes that were shared by all four sorted-subset donors, the non-shared clonotypes turned out to have lower generation probabilities. Naive subsets tended to show greater estimated richness than memory subsets.

Details on this clone: The antigen remains undetermined.

The CDR3 contains 15 residues. The V end lost 1 base, the J end lost 3 bases, and 9 bases lay between the germline ends. Germline V gene lookup returns CDR1 KGHSH and CDR2 LQKENI. The authors split each subset's genomic DNA evenly across several immunoSEQ plates. Generated by immunoSEQ multiplex PCR, the TCRdb table keeps only in-frame clones and is missing some. The top ten hold 0.37% of the sample, which has about 2.3 million clones, about nine tenths seen once. The receptor comes from a young man in good health. Some clones in this sample may be carry-over from other donors' samples. The source material was naive CD4+ T cells from PBMCs. This sample's subset: CD45RA+ positively selected. The rearrangement uses TRBV18 and TRBJ2-2; unclear D gene. CDR3 bases: TGTGCCAGCTCACCACGCCAAAGCGACACCGGGGAGCTGTTTTTT. Translation gives CASSPRQSDTGELFF.